The 30 T cell receptor beta chains presented below share a single source sample, sequenced in a study of T cell responses to AZD1222 COVID-19 vaccine. TCRdb's table, derived via immunoSEQ multiplex PCR, lists solely in-frame clones and lacks some. The repertoire holds approximately 130,000 clones, with around 89% as singletons. This sample comprised peripheral blood, obtained on day 0 of MenACWY control vaccination. The receptors were sampled from an adult in good health.

This chain joins TRBV7-8 and TRBJ1-4; TRBD1 matches at 8 bases. The CDR3 sequence is 18 residues long. The V gene end was trimmed by 5 bases and the J gene end by 4 bases; junction bases not matched to a gene: 15. Looked up from germline, CDR1 is SGHVS and CDR2 is FQNEAQ. The CDR3 region has the DNA TGTGCCAGCAGCCTCCGGACAGGGCCCCGGAGTGGTAATGAAAAACTGTTTTTT. Its protein is CASSLRTGPRSGNEKLFF.

J is TRBJ1-1 and V is TRBV4-2; 9 positions match TRBD1. The CDR3 contains 16 residues. Germline CDR1 reads LGHNA; CDR2 reads YNFKEQ. The J segment lost 1 base and the V segment lost 3 bases, leaving 6 bases of the junction unmatched. CDR3 residues: CASSQTAGQGNTEAFF. The CDR3 DNA is TGTGCCAGCAGCCAGACCGCGGGACAGGGGAACACTGAAGCTTTCTTT.

The chain combines TRBV11-2 with TRBJ2-5, with D unclear. The CDR3 consists of 11 residues. CDR1 is SGHAT and CDR2 is FQNNGV in the germline V gene. The V gene lost 8 bases and the J gene lost 5 bases, with 9 bases spanning the gap. The CDR3 protein is CASEFAETQYF. CDR3 coding DNA: TGTGCCAGCGAATTTGCGGAGACCCAGTACTTC.

This chain's CDR3 is CASSPSTSVGGELFF. The DNA of the CDR3 is TGCGCCAGCAGCCCTTCGACTAGCGTGGGCGGGGAGCTGTTTTTT. V is TRBV5-1 and J is TRBJ2-2, with TRBD2 matching over 8 bases. CDR3 length: 15 amino acids. Per germline, CDR1 SGHRS and CDR2 YFSETQ. The junction had 9 bases not matched to a gene; V was cut back by 4 bases and J by 7 bases. The full variable domain, completed using reference TRBV5-1 and TRBJ2-2, is KAGVTQTPRYLIKTRGQQVTLSCSPISGHRSVSWYQQTPGQGLQFLFEYFSETQRNKGNFPGRFSGRQFSNSRSEMNVSTLELGDSALYLCASSPSTSVGGELFFGEGSRLTVL.

The chain couples TRBV24-1 to TRBJ2-2, with a possible D match to TRBD1 (6 bases). CDR3 length equals 13 residues. V was cut by 5 bases and J by 4 bases, with 7 bases left in between. Germline CDR1 reads KGHDR; CDR2 reads SFDVKD. The CDR3 DNA reads TGTGCCACCAGTGGCAGGGGCACCGGGGAGCTGTTTTTT. The encoded protein is CATSGRGTGELFF.

The genes are TRBV7-8 and TRBJ2-2; tentative D call: TRBD1 (5 bases). The germline V and J ends were trimmed by 0 bases and 8 bases, with 22 bases remaining between them. Germline V gives CDR1 SGHVS, CDR2 FQNEAQ. The CDR3 totals 18 residues. The CDR3 nucleotides are TGTGCCAGCAGCTTAGCGCTCCCGGCAGGGTTTCTACTAGGGGAGCTGTTTTTT. Protein: CASSLALPAGFLLGELFF.

The rearrangement uses TRBV19 and TRBJ2-5, with D possibly matching TRBD1 (5 bases). The V gene lost 5 bases and the J gene lost 6 bases, with 13 bases spanning the gap. The CDR3 loop spans 13 amino acids. Per germline, CDR1 LNHDA and CDR2 SQIVND (reference sequence). The CDR3 nucleotides read TGTGCCAGTAGTCTACAGGTTACACAGACCCAGTACTTC. Its protein product is CASSLQVTQTQYF.

J is TRBJ2-3 and V is TRBV7-3, with TRBD1 matching 7 bases. The trim removed 5 bases at V and 5 bases at J, leaving 10 bases unmatched. The CDR3 contains 15 residues. From germline, CDR1 is SGHTA and CDR2 FQGTGA. The CDR3 loop is CASSARGQYLDTQYF. CDR3 coding DNA: TGTGCCAGCAGCGCCCGGGGACAGTATTTAGATACGCAGTATTTT. The full variable domain, with the rest looked up from reference TRBV7-3 and TRBJ2-3, is GAGVSQTPSNKVTEKGKYVELRCDPISGHTALYWYRQSLGQGPEFLIYFQGTGAADDSGLPNDRFFAVRPEGSVSTLKIQRTERGDSAVYLCASSARGQYLDTQYFGPGTRLTVL.

V is TRBV7-3 and J is TRBJ2-1; TRBD2 agrees at 8 bases. This CDR3 region has 14 residues. Germline CDR1 reads SGHTA; CDR2 reads FQGTGA. J was trimmed by 8 bases and V by 6 bases; bases with no gene match: 9. The DNA for the CDR3 is TGTGCCAGCAGTAGAAGCGGGGGCAGGGATGAGCAGTTCTTC. Residues: CASSRSGGRDEQFF.

This sequence joins TRBV6-5 and TRBJ1-5, with 9 bases identical to TRBD1. The ends lost 7 bases at V and 4 bases at J; junction bases unmatched: 8. Germline assignment: CDR1 MNHEY and CDR2 SVGAGI. The CDR3 has 15 amino acids. The CDR3 spells CASTPSGQGNQPQHF. The CDR3 coding sequence is TGTGCCAGCACCCCCAGTGGACAGGGGAATCAGCCCCAGCATTTT.

The chain recombines TRBV7-8 with TRBJ2-7; no definite D call. This CDR3 has 14 residues. Trimming took off 1 base at V and 2 bases at J, with 9 bases between the two ends. The germline V gene has CDR1 SGHVS and CDR2 FQNEAQ. This chain's CDR3 is CASSLVDLPYEQYF. CDR3 sequence (DNA): TGTGCCAGCAGCTTAGTGGACCTGCCCTACGAGCAGTACTTC.

The J gene is TRBJ2-1, the V gene TRBV7-9, with TRBD2 matching over 11 bases. The CDR3 runs 16 residues. J gave up 3 bases and V 5 bases, and 6 bases lay outside the gene matches. The germline gives CDR1 SEHNR, CDR2 FQNEAQ (reference sequence). The CDR3 sequence is CASSKTTSGNYNEQFF. Here the CDR3 DNA reads TGTGCCAGCAGCAAAACGACTAGCGGGAACTACAATGAGCAGTTCTTC.

The V call is TRBV13, the J call TRBJ1-1; 7 bases line up with TRBD1. Germline CDR1 is PRHDT and CDR2 is FYEKMQ (reference sequence). Losses at the gene ends were 5 bases for V and 3 bases for J; bases not matched to a gene: 6. The CDR3 length is 14 residues. The CDR3: CASSLGQAYTEAFF. DNA for the CDR3: TGTGCCAGCAGCCTCGGACAGGCCTACACTGAAGCTTTCTTT. Full variable domain (outside the CDR3, taken from reference TRBV13 and TRBJ1-1): AAGVIQSPRHLIKEKRETATLKCYPIPRHDTVYWYQQGPGQDPQFLISFYEKMQSDKGSIPDRFSAQQFSDYHSELNMSSLELGDSALYFCASSLGQAYTEAFFGQGTRLTVV.

This chain uses TRBV7-3 with TRBJ2-3; 8 positions match TRBD2. CDR3 size: 17 residues. Per germline, CDR1 SGHTA and CDR2 FQGTGA. Losses at the gene ends were 1 base for V and 4 bases for J; bases not matched to a gene: 10. Here the CDR3 reads CASSLRAAGGMADTQYF. The CDR3 DNA is TGTGCCAGCAGCTTAAGGGCGGCGGGAGGAATGGCAGATACGCAGTATTTT.

The CDR3, as DNA: TGTGCCAGCAGCCTCAGGGGGCCCACTGAAGCTTTCTTT. Its protein product is CASSLRGPTEAFF. The gene calls are TRBV5-4 and TRBJ1-1, with 8 positions matching TRBD1. V lost 4 bases and J lost 4; bases outside the gene matches: 3. The germline gives CDR1 SGHNT, CDR2 YYREEE (reference sequence). This CDR3 spans 13 amino acids.

V usage is TRBV5-1 and J usage is TRBJ2-7; 7 bases match TRBD1. The CDR3 is 14 residues long. V shed 0 bases and J 5 bases; nucleotides not matched to a gene: 5. The germline CDR1 and CDR2 sequences are SGHRS and YFSETQ. The CDR3 sequence is CASSLEQGRNEQYF. The CDR3 DNA reads as TGCGCCAGCAGCTTGGAACAGGGGCGCAACGAGCAGTACTTC.

The V call is TRBV2, the J call TRBJ1-1; no clear D. V lost 4 bases, J lost 2 bases, and 8 bases lay in between. Germline V lookup: CDR1 SNHLY, CDR2 FYNNEI. This CDR3 spans 13 amino acids. The CDR3 spells CASSAAFNTEAFF. The CDR3 bases are TGTGCCAGCAGTGCGGCATTCAACACTGAAGCTTTCTTT.

The CDR3 sequence is CASSWTGGVDYGYTF. In DNA, the CDR3 is TGTGCCAGCAGTTGGACAGGGGGCGTAGACTATGGCTACACCTTC. The J gene is TRBJ1-2, the V gene TRBV6-5; the match to TRBD1 covers 11 bases. This CDR3 has 15 amino acids. In germline, CDR1 is MNHEY, CDR2 SVGAGI. Trimming cost V 4 bases and J 3 bases; bases outside gene matches: 4.

This clone was found once. The V gene is TRBV13, the J gene TRBJ1-5; the match to TRBD1 covers 7 bases. CDR1 and CDR2 (germline): PRHDT, FYEKMQ (reference sequence). There are 16 residues in the CDR3. J lost 2 bases, V lost 4 bases, and 8 bases had no gene match. The DNA of the CDR3 is TGTGCCAGCAGCTCAGGGGGTTGGTCGGGCAATCAGCCCCAGCATTTT. Protein product: CASSSGGWSGNQPQHF.

The chain links TRBV7-2 to TRBJ1-5; weak D call: TRBD1 (6 bases). Germline CDR1 is SGHTA and CDR2 is FQGNSA. The ends were cut back, 6 bases at V and 6 bases at J, with 15 bases in the middle. The CDR3 is 14 amino acids. In DNA form, the CDR3 reads TGTGCCAGCAGTCCAGGACAGAGAGGTCAGCCCCAGCATTTT. It encodes CASSPGQRGQPQHF. Filled out from reference TRBV7-2 and TRBJ1-5, the complete variable domain reads GAGVSQSPSNKVTEKGKDVELRCDPISGHTALYWYRQSLGQGLEFLIYFQGNSAPDKSGLPSDRFSAERTGGSVSTLTIQRTQQEDSAVYLCASSPGQRGQPQHFGDGTRLSIL.

This sequence joins TRBV2 and TRBJ1-5; 7 bases are shared with TRBD1. CDR1 and CDR2 (germline): SNHLY, FYNNEI. With 2 bases clipped from V and 5 bases from J, the junction kept 6 bases outside the gene matches. The CDR3 is made up of 15 amino acids. The CDR3 DNA reads as TGTGCCAGCAGTGAAACCCTCAGGGGGTATCAGCCCCAGCATTTT. Amino acids: CASSETLRGYQPQHF.

The rearrangement links TRBV7-9 to TRBJ1-1; weak D call: TRBD1 (5 bases). The germline V gene encodes CDR1 SEHNR and CDR2 FQNEAQ (reference sequence). This CDR3 comprises 14 residues. V was trimmed by 5 bases and J by 2 bases, leaving 12 bases between them. For the CDR3, the DNA is TGTGCCAGCAGCATCGCTCAGGGCAACACTGAAGCTTTCTTT. Amino acids: CASSIAQGNTEAFF.

This sequence joins TRBV27 and TRBJ2-7; D may be TRBD1 (6 bases). Trimming cost V 6 bases and J 5 bases, with 17 bases left between them. The germline CDR1 and CDR2 sequences are MNHEY and SMNVEV (reference sequence). CDR3 size: 14 residues. CDR3 DNA: TGTGCCAGCAGGAGAGGGGGACAAGGTCACGAGCAGTACTTC. Translated: CASRRGGQGHEQYF.

This clone was counted a single time. The genes are TRBV6-5 and TRBJ2-3; D is unresolved. CDR1 and CDR2 from the germline V gene are MNHEY and SVGAGI. CDR3 size: 15 residues. Trimming left V 2 bases short and J 6 bases short, with 15 bases between. For the CDR3, the DNA is TGTGCCAGCAGTTACACTGGGCCCCCCGTCGATACGCAGTATTTT. It is translated as CASSYTGPPVDTQYF.

This chain uses TRBV12-3 or TRBV12-4 with TRBJ2-4; the D is unclear. V lost 3 bases, J lost 6 bases, and 9 bases lay in between. The CDR3 has 13 residues. The CDR3 sequence: CASSLNGPNIQYF. CDR3 coding DNA: TGTGCCAGCAGTTTGAATGGGCCAAACATTCAGTACTTC.

The V and J genes are TRBV2 and TRBJ1-5; 7 positions agree with TRBD1. V lost 3 bases and J lost 6; bases outside the gene matches: 5. Per germline, CDR1 SNHLY and CDR2 FYNNEI. The CDR3 is made up of 14 amino acids. The CDR3 here is CASSEGGTAQPQHF. As DNA, the CDR3 is TGTGCCAGCAGTGAGGGGGGGACAGCTCAGCCCCAGCATTTT.

This clone was detected once. J is TRBJ1-1 and V is TRBV3-1 (or the pseudogene TRBV3-2), with 7 positions matching TRBD1. This CDR3 region has 17 residues. The J segment lost 7 bases and the V segment lost 1 base, leaving 15 bases of the junction unmatched. Per germline, CDR1 LGHDT and CDR2 YNNKEL (reference sequence). The CDR3 region has the DNA TGTGCCAGCAGCCAAGTTGGAGGGGGCCGACCGATAAGTGAAGCTTTCTTT. Protein sequence: CASSQVGGGRPISEAFF.

DNA of the CDR3: TGTGCCAGCAGCTTTCCTCGGACGGATGAGCAGTTCTTC. Its translation is CASSFPRTDEQFF. The chain joins TRBV11-3 to TRBJ2-1; D not certain. CDR1 is SGHNT, CDR2 YENEEA, per germline. The CDR3 covers 13 residues. The V gene lost 3 bases and the J gene lost 8 bases, with 11 bases spanning the gap.

The CDR3 here is CASSSLGGTGELFF. DNA for the CDR3: TGCGCCAGCAGTTCACTAGGTGGGACCGGGGAGCTGTTTTTT. The rearrangement joins TRBV5-1 to TRBJ2-2, with TRBD2 as a possible D gene (5 bases). The germline V gene has CDR1 SGHRS and CDR2 YFSETQ. The ends were cut back, 5 bases at V and 5 bases at J, with 13 bases in the middle. There are 14 residues in the CDR3.

This rearrangement joins TRBV11-2 to TRBJ2-1; D might be TRBD1 or TRBD2, each matching 6 bases. Deletions cut 5 bases from V and 3 bases from J, with 8 bases between. Per the germline V gene, CDR1 is SGHAT and CDR2 is FQNNGV. The CDR3 has 13 amino acids. The CDR3 coding sequence is TGTGCCAGCAGCGGGGGGCGCTACAATGAGCAGTTCTTC. Protein product: CASSGGRYNEQFF.